Listed below are T cell receptor beta chains from one sample, sequenced in a study of T cell changes during pregnancy in multiple sclerosis. Here immunoSEQ multiplex PCR was the method, and the copy in TCRdb shows in-frame clones only, minus some. The sample shows 50,000 to 60,000 clones, more than 85% of them seen only once. Sequenced material: peripheral blood, taken after pregnancy. Receptors originate from a female donor in good health, enrolled as a control in a pregnancy study. Each CDR3 is given with its conserved first and last residue. Fields, in order: J gene, clone size, CDR3 length, V gene, D gene, CDR3 DNA, CDR3 protein. A D gene is named only where the DNA matches it firmly. Clone sizes are given selectively: once, few, many, or a class where the clone is expanded.

TRBJ2-2	-	14	TRBV7-6	TRBD1	TGTGCCAGCAGAAGACAGGGGGACACCGGGGAGCTGTTTTTT	CASRRQGDTGELFF
TRBJ2-7	-	18	TRBV13	TRBD1	TGTGCCAGCAGCTTAGTCCCTCCGGGGCAGGGGGTTTCCTACGAGCAGTACTTC	CASSLVPPGQGVSYEQYF
TRBJ1-1	-	16	TRBV6-5	TRBD1	TGTGCCAGCAGTTCCAGACAGGGGACCCCACTCTACGAAGCTTTCTTT	CASSSRQGTPLYEAFF
TRBJ1-6	once	16	TRBV6-5	TRBD1	TGTGCCAGCAGTTTATCCGGGACAGGGGGCGATTCACCCCTCCACTTT	CASSLSGTGGDSPLHF
TRBJ2-3	-	15	TRBV7-2	-	TGTGCCAGCAGCTTCCGGACAGTATTCACAGATACGCAGTATTTT	CASSFRTVFTDTQYF
TRBJ2-6	-	19	TRBV4-3	-	TGCGCCAGCAGCCAAGATGCACAGATTGGATACTCTGGGGCCAACGTCCTGACTTTC	CASSQDAQIGYSGANVLTF
TRBJ1-1	once	12	TRBV27	-	TGTGCCAGCAGTAGCCTCCGAGGGGAAGCTTTCTTT	CASSSLRGEAFF
TRBJ2-7	few	15	TRBV4-2	TRBD2	TGTGCCAGCAGCCAAGATCCGACTAGCGGGTACGAGCAGTACTTC	CASSQDPTSGYEQYF
TRBJ2-1	-	18	TRBV5-4	TRBD2	TGTGCCAGCACTCTGGGAAGGGCTAGCGGGGGGGTCTACAATGAGCAGTTCTTC	CASTLGRASGGVYNEQFF
TRBJ2-5	few	15	TRBV7-2	TRBD2	TGTGCCAGCAGCTTAGGATCAGCGGGGTCAGAGACCCAGTACTTC	CASSLGSAGSETQYF
TRBJ1-1	-	15	TRBV6-5	-	TGTGCCAGCAGTTTTCAAGTACAGGGAGACACTGAAGCTTTCTTT	CASSFQVQGDTEAFF
TRBJ2-3	-	16	TRBV19	TRBD2	TGTGCCAGTAGTATAGATCCCAGACTAGCGGAAGATACGCAGTATTTT	CASSIDPRLAEDTQYF
TRBJ1-4	-	15	TRBV18	-	TGTGCCAGCTCCTTTACATCCGCAACTAATGAAAAACTGTTTTTT	CASSFTSATNEKLFF
TRBJ2-1	-	11	TRBV7-2	-	TGTGCCAGCAGCTTCCTAGATGAGCAGTTCTTC	CASSFLDEQFF
TRBJ2-2	once	12	TRBV7-8	-	TGTGCCAGCAGCTTAGGTATCGGGGAGCTGTTTTTT	CASSLGIGELFF
TRBJ2-1	once	15	TRBV7-3	TRBD2	TGTGCCAGCAGCTTACCAGCGGGGGAGGACAATGAGCAGTTCTTC	CASSLPAGEDNEQFF
TRBJ1-2	-	17	TRBV27	-	TGTGCCAGCAGCGAACGCCCGGGGGGTTATGTTAACTATGGCTACACCTTC	CASSERPGGYVNYGYTF
TRBJ1-1	-	14	TRBV5-1	TRBD1	TGCGCCAGCAGCTCGGGACAGGAGGGCACTGAAGCTTTCTTT	CASSSGQEGTEAFF
TRBJ2-2	-	15	TRBV6-6	TRBD1	TGTGCCAGCAGACCCCCGGGACAGGACACCGGGGAGCTGTTTTTT	CASRPPGQDTGELFF
TRBJ1-2	-	15	TRBV6-1	-	TGTGCCAGCGGGGGTGTAGCAGGCGGGGACTATGGCTACACCTTC	CASGGVAGGDYGYTF
TRBJ2-7	-	17	TRBV2	-	TGTGCCAGCAGTGAACCCCCGAGGGCTTACCGGTCCTACGAGCAGTACTTC	CASSEPPRAYRSYEQYF
TRBJ1-2	-	18	TRBV21-1	-	TGTGCCAGCACGGGCGGGGGGGCCTCTACAGACGCGTCCTATGGCTACACCTTC	CASTGGGASTDASYGYTF
TRBJ1-1	once	14	TRBV5-1	-	TGCGCCAGCAGCTTGCTCGTGAGTAACACTGAAGCTTTCTTT	CASSLLVSNTEAFF
TRBJ2-7	-	13	TRBV27	TRBD1	TGTGCCAGCAGAGACAGGGGCGGCGACGAGCAGTACTTC	CASRDRGGDEQYF
TRBJ1-5	-	17	TRBV9	-	TGTGCCAGCAGCGTAGACGAAGGGGGTAATAGCAATCAGCCCCAGCATTTT	CASSVDEGGNSNQPQHF
TRBJ2-7	-	14	TRBV5-8	-	TGTGCCAGCAGCTTCGGACAGACAGTTTACGAGCAGTACTTC	CASSFGQTVYEQYF
TRBJ2-7	-	15	TRBV30	TRBD1	TGTGCCTGGAGGGCCGGGACAGATTATTCCTACGAGCAGTACTTC	CAWRAGTDYSYEQYF
TRBJ2-5	once	15	TRBV6-1	-	TGTGCCAGCAGTGAAGGGCAGGGGTCGCGAGAGACCCAGTACTTC	CASSEGQGSRETQYF
TRBJ1-1	once	16	TRBV25-1	TRBD1	TGTGCCAGCAGTGAAGATCTGGGACAGGGGGCGGCTGAAGCTTTCTTT	CASSEDLGQGAAEAFF
TRBJ1-6	-	14	TRBV27	-	TGTGCCAGCAGTTTACTGAGTGTGGATTCACCCCTCCACTTT	CASSLLSVDSPLHF
TRBJ1-1	few	14	TRBV5-6	-	TGTGCCAGCAGCGAGACAGGACGGGGCACTGAAGCTTTCTTT	CASSETGRGTEAFF
TRBJ1-4	-	14	TRBV10-2	-	TGCGCCAGCAGGGACAGCACAACTAATGAAAAACTGTTTTTT	CASRDSTTNEKLFF
TRBJ2-7	-	11	TRBV20-1	-	TGCAGTGCTAGTCCAGGTTACGAGCAGTACTTC	CSASPGYEQYF
TRBJ2-3	-	16	TRBV7-9	-	TGTGCCAGCAGCCTCCCTAATTGGGAGTCAACAGATACGCAGTATTTT	CASSLPNWESTDTQYF
TRBJ2-6	-	18	TRBV5-1	TRBD1	TGCGCCAGCAGCTTGGGACCAGGGGGTAGCTCTGGGGCCAACGTCCTGACTTTC	CASSLGPGGSSGANVLTF
TRBJ2-7	-	14	TRBV19	-	TGTGCCAGTAGTATAGGGCAGGACTCCTACGAGCAGTACTTC	CASSIGQDSYEQYF
TRBJ2-5	-	16	TRBV7-6	-	TGTGCCAGCAGCTTAGTGGCAGGGGCTTTCCAAGAGACCCAGTACTTC	CASSLVAGAFQETQYF
TRBJ2-3	-	16	TRBV4-1	TRBD2	TGCGCCAGCAGCTTCCCATCGGGGGGGTGGACAGATACGCAGTATTTT	CASSFPSGGWTDTQYF
TRBJ1-5	-	14	TRBV7-2	-	TGTGCCAGCAGCTTAGGACAGAGATATCAGCCCCAGCATTTT	CASSLGQRYQPQHF
TRBJ1-5	-	12	TRBV6-6	-	TGTGCCAGCAGTTACTCGAGTCAGCCCCAGCATTTT	CASSYSSQPQHF
TRBJ1-5	-	16	TRBV7-8	TRBD1	TGTGCCAGCAGCGAAACGGACAGGGCAAAAAACCAGCCCCAGCATTTT	CASSETDRAKNQPQHF
TRBJ1-2	-	13	TRBV15	TRBD1	TGTGCCACCAGCAGTGACAGGGGCTATGGCTACACCTTC	CATSSDRGYGYTF
TRBJ1-1	once	15	TRBV5-4	-	TGTGCCAGCAGCTTTGGAGGGAATGCGAACACTGAAGCTTTCTTT	CASSFGGNANTEAFF
TRBJ1-1	-	13	TRBV11-3	-	TGTGCCAGCAGCTTAGATCACCAGGGTGAAGCTTTCTTT	CASSLDHQGEAFF
TRBJ1-3	-	14	TRBV7-2	-	TGTGCCAGCAGCGCAAGCAACTCTGGAAACACCATATATTTT	CASSASNSGNTIYF